The clone carrying this TCR beta chain showed up many times. TCRdb keeps only in-frame clones here, not all; method: immunoSEQ multiplex PCR. The sample holds tens of thousands of clones, around 81% seen once. Germline values: CDR1 SGHRS, CDR2 YFSETQ. The ends lost 6 bases at V and 5 bases at J; junction bases unmatched: 6. The length of the CDR3 is 13 residues. Time point noted: pretreatment peripheral blood. The sample originates from a study of PD-L1 blockade in urothelial cancer. On the study more broadly: Earlier, patients had received 0 to 3 chemotherapy regimens. Blood-derived samples held a median around 140,000 T cells.

The input for sequencing was PBMCs, taken around atezolizumab (anti-PD-L1) treatment. The receptor was derived from a man aged 35-49 years with urothelial cancer. The V and J genes are TRBV5-1 and TRBJ2-7; 9 nucleotides match TRBD2. The DNA of the CDR3 is TGCGCCAGCAAGGCTAGCGGGATGAACGAGCAGTACTTC. It encodes CASKASGMNEQYF.